The text below deals with one T cell receptor beta chain. Deep was the level used in running the assay. As originally analysed: Without quality scores, immunoSEQ junctional reads could not be filtered like full-length reads. Using immunoSEQ multiplex PCR, the repertoire was profiled, and TCRdb retains in-frame clones only, with some absent. V and J calls plus clone size are reproduced from that table; the DNA served to infer D and trimming. This table has over 400,000 clones, approximately 84% appearing once. The sample comes from a study of shared clonotypes between healthy human individuals. Germline-derived CDR1 and CDR2 are MNHEY and SMNVEV (reference sequence). This CDR3 comprises 15 residues. V dropped 5 bases and J dropped 7 bases, with 20 bases sitting between them. Free of recent acute infections or vaccinations, the donors were healthy HIV-negative adults. Caucasian adults living in Nashville, Tennessee, provided all samples.

The sequence was collected from a woman in her thirties or forties in good health. Some clones in this sample may be carry-over from other donors' samples. The sample comprised PBMCs. The chain joins TRBV27 to TRBJ2-5, with D maybe TRBD1 (6 bases). The CDR3 sequence is CASSPGRARGGTQYF. The DNA for the CDR3 is TGTGCCAGCAGTCCCGGCCGGGCGCGAGGGGGGACCCAGTACTTC.